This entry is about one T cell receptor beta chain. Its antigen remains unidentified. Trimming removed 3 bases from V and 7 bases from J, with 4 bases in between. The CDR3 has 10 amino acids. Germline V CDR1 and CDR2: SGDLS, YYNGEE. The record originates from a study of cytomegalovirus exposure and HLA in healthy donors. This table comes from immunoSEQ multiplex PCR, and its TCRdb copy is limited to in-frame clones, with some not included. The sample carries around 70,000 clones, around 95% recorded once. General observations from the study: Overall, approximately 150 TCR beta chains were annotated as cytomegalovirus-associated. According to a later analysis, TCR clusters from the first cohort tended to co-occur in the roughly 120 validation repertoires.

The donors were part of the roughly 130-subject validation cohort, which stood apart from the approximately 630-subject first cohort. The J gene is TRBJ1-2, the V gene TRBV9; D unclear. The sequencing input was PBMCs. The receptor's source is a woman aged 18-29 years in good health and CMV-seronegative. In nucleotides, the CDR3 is TGTGCCAGCAGCGGGAGTGGCTACACCTTC. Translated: CASSGSGYTF.